The 15 T cell receptor beta chains reported below all come from one sample, sequenced in a study of shared clonotypes between healthy human individuals. Method: immunoSEQ multiplex PCR; TCRdb's copy keeps in-frame clones and lacks some. The table has approximately 1,500,000 clones, under 99% seen once; the top ten hold roughly 0.4%. Sequencing was carried out using naive CD4+ T cells sorted from blood. This sample's subset: CD45RA+ positively selected. These receptors came from a man aged 25-45 years in good health.

The chain employs TRBV18 and TRBJ2-1; D gene ambiguous. The V and J ends lost 3 bases and 5 bases respectively, with 5 bases between them. This CDR3 is 12 amino acids long. CDR1 and CDR2 (germline): KGHSH, LQKENI. This chain's CDR3 is CASSPKNNEQFF. CDR3 DNA: TGTGCCAGCTCACCCAAGAACAATGAGCAGTTCTTC. Based on the CDR3 plus reference TRBV18 and TRBJ2-1, the full variable domain is NAGVMQNPRHLVRRRGQEARLRCSPMKGHSHVYWYRQLPEEGLKFMVYLQKENIIDESGMPKERFSAEFPKEGPSILRIQQVVRGDSAAYFCASSPKNNEQFFGPGTRLTVL.

This clone appeared once. The rearrangement links TRBV14 to TRBJ1-2; 7 bases agree with TRBD1. The CDR3 runs to 16 residues. Germline V gives CDR1 SGHDN, CDR2 FVKESK. V lost 2 bases to trimming and J lost 4 bases; unmatched junction nucleotides: 10. DNA of the CDR3: TGTGCCAGCAGCCAAATCGAAGGACAGGCGGGCTATGGCTACACCTTC. Amino acids: CASSQIEGQAGYGYTF.

The CDR3 spells CARGDRGLAYEQYF. The CDR3 DNA follows: TGTGCCAGGGGAGACAGGGGACTGGCCTACGAGCAGTACTTC. The chain carries TRBV2 and TRBJ2-7; the match to TRBD1 covers 8 bases. V lost 9 bases and J lost 2; bases outside the gene matches: 9. The CDR3 totals 14 residues. Germline V gene data show CDR1 as SNHLY and CDR2 as FYNNEI.

The chain carries TRBV15 and TRBJ2-7; 9 positions match TRBD1. Germline CDR1 reads LNHNV; CDR2 reads YYDKDF (reference sequence). The CDR3 has 15 amino acids. Germline trimming cut 5 bases from V and 0 bases from J; bases unmatched to any gene: 5. The CDR3 protein is CATSPTGGDSYEQYF. The CDR3 coding sequence is TGTGCCACCAGCCCCACAGGGGGCGACTCCTACGAGCAGTACTTC.

V is TRBV6-5 and J is TRBJ2-7; unclear D gene. CDR3 length equals 14 residues. Germline CDR1 MNHEY, CDR2 SVGAGI. Trimming took 0 bases from V and 2 from J, leaving 8 bases between them. The CDR3 nucleotides are TGTGCCAGCAGTTACTCGTTGGACCCCTACGAGCAGTACTTC. Amino acids: CASSYSLDPYEQYF.

Details on this clone: Other DNA sequences in this sample translate to the same CDR3. The genes are TRBV7-3 and TRBJ2-3; D is uncertain. Germline lookup yields CDR1 SGHTA and CDR2 FQGTGA. V lost 2 bases and J 0 bases, leaving 6 bases between the germline ends. The CDR3 is made up of 14 amino acids. In DNA form, the CDR3 reads TGTGCCAGCAGCTTACTGGGTAGCACAGATACGCAGTATTTT. Amino acids: CASSLLGSTDTQYF.

The DNA of the CDR3 is TGTGCCAGCAGCGTTCCGGGACAGGTGACCTACGAGCAGTACTTC. Protein: CASSVPGQVTYEQYF. The chain has TRBV2 and TRBJ2-7; TRBD1 matches 8 bases. Losses at the gene ends were 6 bases for V and 2 bases for J; bases not matched to a gene: 9. Germline values: CDR1 SNHLY, CDR2 FYNNEI. This CDR3 has 15 residues.

This rearrangement joins TRBV9 to TRBJ2-2, with 7 bases lining up with TRBD1. With V trimmed by 3 bases and J by 1 base, 0 bases remained unmatched. The CDR3 extends over 14 amino acids. Germline-derived CDR1 and CDR2 are SGDLS and YYNGEE. CDR3 sequence: CASSDRGNTGELFF. CDR3 bases: TGTGCCAGCAGCGACAGGGGGAACACCGGGGAGCTGTTTTTT.

The chain is built from TRBV10-1 and TRBJ2-1, with TRBD1 matching over 7 bases. There are 16 residues in the CDR3. Germline V lookup: CDR1 WNHNN, CDR2 SYGVQD (reference sequence). The V gene end was trimmed by 2 bases and the J gene end by 0 bases; junction bases not matched to a gene: 4. The CDR3 DNA is TGCGCCAGCAGTGAGAGACAGGGTTTCTCCTACAATGAGCAGTTCTTC. As protein: CASSERQGFSYNEQFF.

The chain uses TRBV5-4 and TRBJ2-5, with D maybe TRBD2 (5 bases). The V gene lost 5 bases and the J gene lost 5 bases, with 16 bases spanning the gap. Germline assignment: CDR1 SGHNT and CDR2 YYREEE (reference sequence). The CDR3 extends over 14 amino acids. The CDR3 loop reads CASSFGLGPETQYF. CDR3 DNA sequence: TGTGCCAGCAGTTTTGGACTCGGCCCTGAGACCCAGTACTTC. The full variable domain, in which reference TRBV5-4 and TRBJ2-5 provide the parts outside the CDR3, is ETGVTQSPTHLIKTRGQQVTLRCSSQSGHNTVSWYQQALGQGPQFIFQYYREEENGRGNFPPRFSGLQFPNYSSELNVNALELDDSALYLCASSFGLGPETQYFGPGTRLLVL.

V is TRBV7-9 and J is TRBJ2-7; D is ambiguous. Germline V lookup: CDR1 SEHNR, CDR2 FQNEAQ (reference sequence). This CDR3 contains 14 residues. V was clipped by 1 base and J by 0 bases, with 7 bases between them. For the CDR3, the DNA is TGTGCCAGCAGCTTAGGGTTCGACTCCTACGAGCAGTACTTC. It is translated as CASSLGFDSYEQYF.

V gene TRBV29-1 combines with J gene TRBJ2-7; D gene uncertain. Germline V lookup: CDR1 SQVTM, CDR2 ANQGSEA. CDR3 length equals 11 residues. V gave up 7 bases and J gave up 1 base, with 8 bases separating them. Here the CDR3 reads CSARWSYEQYF. In DNA, the CDR3 is TGCAGCGCAAGGTGGTCCTACGAGCAGTACTTC.

Remarks on this clone: Other DNA sequences from this sample encode an identical CDR3 as well. In DNA, the CDR3 is TGTGCCAGCTCACCATTGAGCTACGAGCAGTACTTC. The encoded protein is CASSPLSYEQYF. V and J are TRBV18 and TRBJ2-7, with D unclear. CDR1 is KGHSH and CDR2 is LQKENI in the germline V gene. CDR3 length: 12 residues. The V end lost 2 bases, the J end lost 3 bases, and 5 bases lay between the germline ends.

This clone is a singleton in its sample. V gene TRBV7-2 combines with J gene TRBJ2-7, with no clear D. V was trimmed by 2 bases and J by 4 bases, leaving 9 bases between them. This CDR3 comprises 13 residues. From germline, CDR1 is SGHTA and CDR2 FQGNSA. This chain's CDR3 is CASSLPTAYEQYF. CDR3 in DNA: TGTGCCAGCAGCTTACCTACAGCTTACGAGCAGTACTTC.

The genes are TRBV18 and TRBJ1-1; D remains ambiguous. The CDR3 is 14 residues long. Germline assignment: CDR1 KGHSH and CDR2 LQKENI. V was cut by 0 bases and J by 0 bases, with 5 bases left in between. CDR3 nucleotide sequence: TGTGCCAGCTCACCACCGAGCCTGAACACTGAAGCTTTCTTT. Translation: CASSPPSLNTEAFF.